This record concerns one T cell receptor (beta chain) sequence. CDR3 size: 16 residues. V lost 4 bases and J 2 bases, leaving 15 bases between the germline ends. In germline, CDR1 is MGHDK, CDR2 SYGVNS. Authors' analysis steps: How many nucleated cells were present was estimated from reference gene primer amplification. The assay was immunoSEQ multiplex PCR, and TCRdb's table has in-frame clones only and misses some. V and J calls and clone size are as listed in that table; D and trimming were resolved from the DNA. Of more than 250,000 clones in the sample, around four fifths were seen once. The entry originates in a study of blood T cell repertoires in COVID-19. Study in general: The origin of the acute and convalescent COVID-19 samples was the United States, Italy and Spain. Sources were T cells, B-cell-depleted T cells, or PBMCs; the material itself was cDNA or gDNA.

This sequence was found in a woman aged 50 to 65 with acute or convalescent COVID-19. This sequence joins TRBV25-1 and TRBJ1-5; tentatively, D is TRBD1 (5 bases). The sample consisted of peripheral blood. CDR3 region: CASSGAQGGGNQPQHF. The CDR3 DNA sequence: TGTGCCAGCAGTGGAGCCCAGGGAGGTGGCAATCAGCCCCAGCATTTT.